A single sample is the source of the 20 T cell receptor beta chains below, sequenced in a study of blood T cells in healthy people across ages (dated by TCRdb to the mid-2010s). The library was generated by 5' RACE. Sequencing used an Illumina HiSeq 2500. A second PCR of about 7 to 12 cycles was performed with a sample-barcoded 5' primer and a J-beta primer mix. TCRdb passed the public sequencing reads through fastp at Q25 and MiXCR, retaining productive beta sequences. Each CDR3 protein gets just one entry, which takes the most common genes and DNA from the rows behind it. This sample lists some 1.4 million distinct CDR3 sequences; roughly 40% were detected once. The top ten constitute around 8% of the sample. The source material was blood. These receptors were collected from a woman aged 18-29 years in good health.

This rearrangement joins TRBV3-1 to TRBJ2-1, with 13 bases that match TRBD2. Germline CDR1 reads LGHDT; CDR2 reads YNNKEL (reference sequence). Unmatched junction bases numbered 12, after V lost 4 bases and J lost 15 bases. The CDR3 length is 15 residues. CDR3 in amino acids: CASSPGTSGIRGGFF. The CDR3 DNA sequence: TGTGCCAGCAGCCCCGGGACTAGCGGGATCCGGGGCGGGTTCTTC.

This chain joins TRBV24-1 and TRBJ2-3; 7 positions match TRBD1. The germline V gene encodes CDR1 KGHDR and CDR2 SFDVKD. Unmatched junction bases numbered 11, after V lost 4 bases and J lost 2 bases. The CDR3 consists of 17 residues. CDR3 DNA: TGTGCCACCAGTGACCATTCGGCAGGGGGTCTCACAGATACGCAGTATTTT. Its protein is CATSDHSAGGLTDTQYF.

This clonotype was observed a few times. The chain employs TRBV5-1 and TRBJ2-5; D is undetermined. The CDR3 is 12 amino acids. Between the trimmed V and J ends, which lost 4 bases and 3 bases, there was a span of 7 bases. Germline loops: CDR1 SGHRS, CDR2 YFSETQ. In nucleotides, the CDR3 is TGCGCCAGCAGCAAAATAGAAGAGACCCAGTACTTC. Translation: CASSKIEETQYF.

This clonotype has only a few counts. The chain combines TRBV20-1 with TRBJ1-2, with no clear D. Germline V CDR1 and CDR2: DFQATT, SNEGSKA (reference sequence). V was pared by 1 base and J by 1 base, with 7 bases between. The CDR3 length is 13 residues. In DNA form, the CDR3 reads TGCAGTGCTAGAGTAGACCGTAACTATGGCTACACCTTC. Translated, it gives CSARVDRNYGYTF.

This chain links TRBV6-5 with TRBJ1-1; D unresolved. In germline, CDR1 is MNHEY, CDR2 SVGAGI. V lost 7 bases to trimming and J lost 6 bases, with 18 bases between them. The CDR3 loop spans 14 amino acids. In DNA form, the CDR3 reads TGTGCCAGCACATGGGCAGCCGGGGTCTCTGAAGCTTTCTTT. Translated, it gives CASTWAAGVSEAFF.

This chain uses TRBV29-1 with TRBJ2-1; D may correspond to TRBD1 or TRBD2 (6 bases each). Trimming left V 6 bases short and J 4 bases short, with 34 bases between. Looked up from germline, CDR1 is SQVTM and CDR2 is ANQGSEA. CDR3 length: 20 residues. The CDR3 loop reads CSVGGVGDIASPQPYNEQFF. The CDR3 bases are TGCAGCGTAGGCGGGGTGGGGGACATCGCTTCACCCCAACCTTACAATGAGCAGTTCTTC.

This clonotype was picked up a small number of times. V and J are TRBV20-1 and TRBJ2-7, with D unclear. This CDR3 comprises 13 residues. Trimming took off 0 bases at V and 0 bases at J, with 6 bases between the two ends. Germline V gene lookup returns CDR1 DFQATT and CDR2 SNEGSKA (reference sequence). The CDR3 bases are TGCAGTGCTAGAGAGCTCCTCTCCTACGAGCAGTACTTC. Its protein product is CSARELLSYEQYF.

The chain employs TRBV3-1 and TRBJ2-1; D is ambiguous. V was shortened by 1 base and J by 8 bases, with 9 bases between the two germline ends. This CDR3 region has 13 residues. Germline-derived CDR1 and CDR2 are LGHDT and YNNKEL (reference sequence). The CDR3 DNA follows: TGTGCCAGCAGCCAAGTAGTAGCCTATGAGCAGTTCTTC. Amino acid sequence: CASSQVVAYEQFF.

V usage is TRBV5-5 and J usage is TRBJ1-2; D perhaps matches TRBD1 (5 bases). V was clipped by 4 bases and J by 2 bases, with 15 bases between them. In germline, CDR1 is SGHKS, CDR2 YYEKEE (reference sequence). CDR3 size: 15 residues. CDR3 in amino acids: CASSRGSDLNYGYTF. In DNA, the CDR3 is TGTGCCAGCAGCCGGGGCAGCGACCTGAACTATGGCTACACCTTC.

CDR3 in amino acids: CASSSTGSGAYEQYF. For the CDR3, the DNA is TGTGCCAGCAGCTCCACCGGATCTGGGGCCTACGAGCAGTACTTC. The V and J genes are TRBV7-2 and TRBJ2-7; D not resolved. From germline, CDR1 is SGHTA and CDR2 FQGNSA. V was pared by 4 bases and J by 2 bases, with 15 bases between. The CDR3 has 15 residues.

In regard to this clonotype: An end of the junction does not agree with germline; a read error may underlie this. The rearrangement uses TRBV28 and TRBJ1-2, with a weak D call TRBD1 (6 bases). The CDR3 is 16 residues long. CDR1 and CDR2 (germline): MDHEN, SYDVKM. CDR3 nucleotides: TGTGCCGGCAGTTTTGACGCCAAGGGGGATCCCTATGGCTACACCTTC. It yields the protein CAGSFDAKGDPYGYTF.

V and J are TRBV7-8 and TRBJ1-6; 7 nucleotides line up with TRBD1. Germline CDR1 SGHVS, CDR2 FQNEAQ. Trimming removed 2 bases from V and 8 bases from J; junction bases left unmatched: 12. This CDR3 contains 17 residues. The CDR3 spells CASSLPGGTVGDSPLHF. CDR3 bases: TGTGCCAGCAGCTTACCCGGAGGGACAGTGGGAGATTCACCCCTCCACTTT.

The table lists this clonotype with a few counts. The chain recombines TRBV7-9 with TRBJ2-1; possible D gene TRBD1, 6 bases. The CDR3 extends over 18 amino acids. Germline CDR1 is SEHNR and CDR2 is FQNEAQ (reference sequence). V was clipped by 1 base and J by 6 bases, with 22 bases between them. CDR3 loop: CASSLDKGDIQDSNEQFF. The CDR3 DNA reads TGTGCCAGCAGCTTAGATAAAGGGGACATTCAGGATTCCAATGAGCAGTTCTTC.

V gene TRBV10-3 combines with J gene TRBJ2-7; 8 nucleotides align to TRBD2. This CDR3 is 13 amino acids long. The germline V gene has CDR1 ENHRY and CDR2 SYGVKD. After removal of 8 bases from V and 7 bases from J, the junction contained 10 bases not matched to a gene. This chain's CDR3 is CAIGLAGPNEQYF. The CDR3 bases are TGTGCCATCGGATTAGCGGGACCCAATGAGCAGTACTTC.

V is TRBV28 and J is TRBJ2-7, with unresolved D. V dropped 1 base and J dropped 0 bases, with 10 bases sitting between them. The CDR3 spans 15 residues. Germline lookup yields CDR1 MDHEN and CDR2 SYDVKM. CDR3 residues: CASSLFGSSSYEQYF. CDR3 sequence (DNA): TGTGCCAGCAGTTTATTTGGCAGTAGCTCCTACGAGCAGTACTTC.

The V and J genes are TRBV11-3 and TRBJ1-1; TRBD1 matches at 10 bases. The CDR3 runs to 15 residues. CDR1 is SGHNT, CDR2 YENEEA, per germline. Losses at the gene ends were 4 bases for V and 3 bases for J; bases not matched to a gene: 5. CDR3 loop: CASSSGQGSDTEAFF. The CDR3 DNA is TGTGCCAGCAGCTCGGGACAGGGGAGTGACACTGAAGCTTTCTTT.

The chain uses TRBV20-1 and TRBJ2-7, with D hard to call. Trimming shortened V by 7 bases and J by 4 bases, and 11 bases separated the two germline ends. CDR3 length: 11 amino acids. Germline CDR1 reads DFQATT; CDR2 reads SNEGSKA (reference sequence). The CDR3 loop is CSVPVGYEQYF. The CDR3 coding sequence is TGCAGTGTTCCAGTAGGGTACGAGCAGTACTTC.

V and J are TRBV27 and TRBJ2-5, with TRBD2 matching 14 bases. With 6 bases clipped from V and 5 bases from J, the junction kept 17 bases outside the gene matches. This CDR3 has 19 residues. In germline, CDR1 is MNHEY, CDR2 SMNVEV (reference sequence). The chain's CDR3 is CASSWTSGGKSQVRETQYF. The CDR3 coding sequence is TGTGCCAGCAGCTGGACTAGCGGGGGGAAATCCCAGGTGCGGGAGACCCAGTACTTC.

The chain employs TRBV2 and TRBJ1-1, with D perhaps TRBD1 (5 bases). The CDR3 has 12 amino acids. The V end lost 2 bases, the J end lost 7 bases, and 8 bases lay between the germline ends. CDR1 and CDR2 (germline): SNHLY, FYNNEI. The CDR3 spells CASSEIRVEAFF. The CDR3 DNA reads TGTGCCAGCAGTGAAATCAGGGTTGAAGCTTTCTTT.

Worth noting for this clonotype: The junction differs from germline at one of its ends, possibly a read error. CDR3: CASREAVGEWGYTF. The CDR3, as DNA: TGTGCCAGCAGGGAAGCGGTGGGGGAGTGGGGCTACACCTTC. The chain joins TRBV6-1 to TRBJ1-2; maybe TRBD1 (5 bases). This CDR3 region has 14 residues. From germline, CDR1 is MNHNS and CDR2 SASEGT.